The next 14 T cell receptor beta chains were all read from a single sample in a study of blood T cell repertoires in COVID-19. The protocol was immunoSEQ multiplex PCR, while the TCRdb copy is restricted to in-frame clones and leaves out a portion. Here the sample spans approximately 75,000 clones, 85% to 90% being singletons. The sample was peripheral blood. These TCRs come from an elderly man with acute or convalescent COVID-19.

This chain connects TRBV29-1 to TRBJ2-2; TRBD2 matches 11 bases. This CDR3 is 15 amino acids long. Germline CDR1 is SQVTM and CDR2 is ANQGSEA. Germline trimming cut 8 bases from V and 7 bases from J; bases unmatched to any gene: 12. CDR3 bases: TGCAGCCTGCGATTAGCGGGAGGGATGTTCGGGGAGCTGTTTTTT. Amino acid sequence: CSLRLAGGMFGELFF.

DNA for the CDR3: TGCGCCAGCAGGTCTTACGGGACAGGGTTCTACGAGCAGTACTTC. Amino acids: CASRSYGTGFYEQYF. V usage is TRBV5-1 and J usage is TRBJ2-7; 9 bases align to TRBD1. V lost 5 bases to trimming and J lost 3 bases; unmatched junction nucleotides: 9. The CDR3 runs 15 residues. Germline V gene sequence: CDR1 SGHRS, CDR2 YFSETQ.

This clone came up once. The V and J genes are TRBV7-2 and TRBJ1-2, with D maybe TRBD1 (6 bases). Germline-derived CDR1 and CDR2 are SGHTA and FQGNSA. This CDR3 contains 15 residues. Trimming shortened V by 0 bases and J by 4 bases, and 12 bases separated the two germline ends. The CDR3, as DNA: TGTGCCAGCAGCTTAGCCCAGGGACATAGCTATGGCTACACCTTC. This encodes CASSLAQGHSYGYTF.

This clone was seen a few times. The chain uses TRBV28 and TRBJ1-1; TRBD1 matches at 7 bases. The CDR3 runs 15 residues. Germline CDR1 is MDHEN and CDR2 is SYDVKM. The V segment lost 3 bases and the J segment 1 base; nucleotides outside the gene matches: 5. The CDR3: CASSFSPGGNTEAFF. The DNA of the CDR3 is TGTGCCAGCAGTTTTTCGCCAGGGGGGAACACTGAAGCTTTCTTT.

This clone was seen only once. The gene calls are TRBV3-1 (or the pseudogene TRBV3-2) and TRBJ2-1; D unclear. From germline, CDR1 is LGHDT and CDR2 YNNKEL (reference sequence). The CDR3 sequence is 13 residues long. Trimming pared 1 base from V and 7 bases from J, leaving 8 bases between. CDR3 amino acids: CASSQGARNEQFF. CDR3 DNA: TGTGCCAGCAGCCAAGGGGCCCGGAATGAGCAGTTCTTC.

The gene calls are TRBV4-1 and TRBJ1-3; D not resolved. V shed 0 bases and J shed 0 bases, with 12 bases lying between them. The length of the CDR3 is 17 residues. The germline V gene has CDR1 MGHRA and CDR2 YSYEKL. The CDR3 sequence: CASSQDFGDHSGNTIYF. The CDR3 DNA is TGCGCCAGCAGCCAAGATTTTGGAGACCACTCTGGAAACACCATATATTTT.

Points on this clone: A read error may account for a junction end that differs from germline. The rearrangement uses TRBV2 and TRBJ2-3; TRBD2 aligns across 10 bases. CDR1 is SNHLY and CDR2 is FYNNEI in the germline V gene. This CDR3 has 14 amino acids. The CDR3 spells CANSWTSGTDTQYF. The CDR3 DNA follows: TGTGCCAACAGTTGGACTAGCGGAACAGATACGCAGTATTTT.

V gene TRBV25-1 combines with J gene TRBJ2-3; 12 positions agree with TRBD2. Germline CDR1 is MGHDK and CDR2 is SYGVNS. The V gene end was trimmed by 6 bases and the J gene end by 2 bases; junction bases not matched to a gene: 12. The CDR3 consists of 18 residues. DNA of the CDR3: TGTGCCAGCAGCCCGACTAGCGGGAGATGGTCCCCCACAGATACGCAGTATTTT. It translates to CASSPTSGRWSPTDTQYF.

The V call is TRBV6-1, the J call TRBJ2-2; D might be TRBD1 (5 bases). CDR1 is MNHNS, CDR2 SASEGT, per germline. The CDR3 extends over 17 amino acids. Between the trimmed V and J ends, which lost 0 bases and 2 bases, there was a span of 13 bases. CDR3 amino acids: CASSEAFGAGNTGELFF. CDR3 DNA sequence: TGTGCCAGCAGTGAAGCGTTTGGGGCAGGTAACACCGGGGAGCTGTTTTTT.

The V gene is TRBV7-9, the J gene TRBJ1-2; maybe TRBD1 (6 bases). Trimming shortened V by 5 bases and J by 2 bases, and 18 bases separated the two germline ends. There are 16 residues in the CDR3. Germline V gives CDR1 SEHNR, CDR2 FQNEAQ (reference sequence). As DNA, the CDR3 is TGTGCCAGCAGCACCCTTACAGGGCCCAGAAACTATGGCTACACCTTC. It translates to CASSTLTGPRNYGYTF. The full variable domain, completed using reference TRBV7-9 and TRBJ1-2, is DTGVSQNPRHKITKRGQNVTFRCDPISEHNRLYWYRQTLGQGPEFLTYFQNEAQLEKSRLLSDRFSAERPKGSFSTLEIQRTEQGDSAMYLCASSTLTGPRNYGYTFGSGTRLTVV.

The V gene is TRBV5-6, the J gene TRBJ2-2; the D is unclear. The CDR3 covers 12 residues. V lost 6 bases and J lost 4, with 7 bases in between. Looked up from germline, CDR1 is SGHDT and CDR2 is YYEEEE. DNA of the CDR3: TGTGCCAGCAAGAGGAGCACCGGGGAGCTGTTTTTT. Amino acids: CASKRSTGELFF.

The chain has TRBV3-1 (or the pseudogene TRBV3-2) and TRBJ2-7; 8 bases align to TRBD2. Trimming cost V 2 bases and J 2 bases; bases outside gene matches: 11. The CDR3 runs to 17 residues. Germline loops: CDR1 LGHDT, CDR2 YNNKEL (reference sequence). Here the CDR3 DNA reads TGTGCCAGCAGCCAAAGGCTAAGCGGGGGACACCCCTACGAGCAGTACTTC. This translates into CASSQRLSGGHPYEQYF.

The chain has TRBV21-1 and TRBJ2-4; TRBD1, the table's D call, lacks a check against the DNA. TRBV21-1 is a documented pseudogene. The CDR3 has 20 amino acids. CDR3 loop: CASSREKTGPRVRAKNIQYF. As DNA, the CDR3 is TGTGCCAGCAGCAGGGAGAAAACAGGGCCCAGGGTTAGGGCCAAAAACATTCAGTACTTC.

The chain carries TRBV18 and TRBJ2-4; TRBD2 matches at 7 bases. Germline CDR1 reads KGHSH; CDR2 reads LQKENI. CDR3 length: 15 residues. V was clipped by 2 bases and J by 5 bases; unmatched bases: 6. CDR3 amino acids: CASSPRVAGENIQYF. The CDR3 nucleotides read TGTGCCAGCTCACCAAGGGTGGCGGGGGAAAACATTCAGTACTTC.